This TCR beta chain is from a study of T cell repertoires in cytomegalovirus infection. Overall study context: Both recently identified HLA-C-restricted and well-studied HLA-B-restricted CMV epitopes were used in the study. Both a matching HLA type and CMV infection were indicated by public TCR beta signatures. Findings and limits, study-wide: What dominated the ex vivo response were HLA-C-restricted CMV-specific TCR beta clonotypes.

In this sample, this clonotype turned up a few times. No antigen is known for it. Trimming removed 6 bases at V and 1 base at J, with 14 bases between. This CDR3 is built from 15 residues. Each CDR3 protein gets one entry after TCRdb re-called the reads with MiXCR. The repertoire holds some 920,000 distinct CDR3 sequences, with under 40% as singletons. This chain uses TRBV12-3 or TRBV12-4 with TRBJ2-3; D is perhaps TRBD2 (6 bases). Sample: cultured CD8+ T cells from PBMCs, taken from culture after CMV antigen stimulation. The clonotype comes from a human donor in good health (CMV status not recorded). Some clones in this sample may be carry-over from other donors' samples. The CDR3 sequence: CASSSDYGGTDTQYF. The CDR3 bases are TGTGCCAGCAGCTCGGACTACGGCGGCACAGATACGCAGTATTTT.